The text below deals with one T cell receptor (beta chain). As yet, its antigen is unknown. Germline CDR1 reads MNHEY; CDR2 reads SMNVEV (reference sequence). V dropped 3 bases and J dropped 4; count of bases not matched to a gene: 3. The CDR3 contains 15 residues. These data are taken from a study of T cell responses to AZD1222 COVID-19 vaccine. As for the study in general: Second-dose recipients at about 4 or about 12 weeks were treated as one pooled group. Regarding the study as a whole: CD4 TCRs covered the whole spike, strongest at regions 160-218 and 743-854. Targets within unmutated variant regions were reportedly found for nearly half of spike-specific TCRs. The donors showed a predominance of white British ancestry and of females, with possible underestimation of clonal diversity.

Clones were read by immunoSEQ multiplex PCR, and TCRdb kept only the in-frame ones, dropping some. The sample has about 81,000 clones, around 92% seen once; the top ten hold 5.2%. Sequenced here: peripheral blood, sampled on day 0 of AZD1222 vaccination. The chain has TRBV27 and TRBJ2-2; 9 nucleotides match TRBD2. The clonotype originates from an adult in good health. The DNA for the CDR3 is TGTGCCAGCAGTTTCCCGACTAGCGGCACCGGGGAGCTGTTTTTT. Encoded protein: CASSFPTSGTGELFF.